Below are 21 T cell receptor beta chains sequenced from a single sample in a study of PD-L1 blockade in urothelial cancer. Profiled with immunoSEQ multiplex PCR; TCRdb holds only in-frame clones, not every one. The table shows under 40,000 clones, with 87% occurring only once. The sequencing used PBMCs, collected around atezolizumab (anti-PD-L1) treatment. All receptors come from a man in his forties or fifties with urothelial cancer.

The chain uses TRBV7-9 and TRBJ1-2; tentative D call: TRBD1 (5 bases). Trimming stripped 3 bases from V and 2 bases from J, with 10 bases between. This CDR3 has 14 residues. Germline assignment: CDR1 SEHNR and CDR2 FQNEAQ (reference sequence). The CDR3 sequence: CASSLPGYNYGYTF. The CDR3 bases are TGTGCCAGCAGCTTGCCAGGGTACAACTATGGCTACACCTTC. The full variable domain, with the rest looked up from reference TRBV7-9 and TRBJ1-2, is DTGVSQNPRHKITKRGQNVTFRCDPISEHNRLYWYRQTLGQGPEFLTYFQNEAQLEKSRLLSDRFSAERPKGSFSTLEIQRTEQGDSAMYLCASSLPGYNYGYTFGSGTRLTVV.

This clone was seen just once. V usage is TRBV11-2 and J usage is TRBJ2-2; 8 nucleotides match TRBD1. CDR1 and CDR2 (germline): SGHAT, FQNNGV. V lost 7 bases and J lost 6; bases outside the gene matches: 7. The CDR3 contains 14 residues. CDR3 DNA sequence: TGTGCCAGCAACCCGGGACAGGCGGCCGGGGAGCTGTTTTTT. It translates to CASNPGQAAGELFF. Based on the CDR3 plus reference TRBV11-2 and TRBJ2-2, the full variable domain is EAGVAQSPRYKIIEKRQSVAFWCNPISGHATLYWYQQILGQGPKLLIQFQNNGVVDDSQLPKDRFSAERLKGVDSTLKIQPAKLEDSAVYLCASNPGQAAGELFFGEGSRLTVL.

The chain is built from TRBV5-1 and TRBJ2-7; a possible D gene is TRBD1 (6 bases). V was shortened by 4 bases and J by 4 bases, with 9 bases between the two germline ends. Per germline, CDR1 SGHRS and CDR2 YFSETQ. The CDR3 sequence is 12 residues long. CDR3 nucleotides: TGCGCCAGCAGCCCGGACAGTTACGAGCAGTACTTC. This gives the protein CASSPDSYEQYF.

This chain uses TRBV14 with TRBJ2-1, with D possibly matching TRBD1 (7 bases). This CDR3 is 15 amino acids long. The germline V and J ends were trimmed by 1 base and 15 bases, with 22 bases remaining between them. Germline V gives CDR1 SGHDN, CDR2 FVKESK. The CDR3 loop reads CASSQGLTRRDSPFF. CDR3 DNA: TGTGCCAGCAGCCAAGGGTTGACTCGGAGGGACAGCCCGTTCTTC.

The V gene is TRBV5-1, the J gene TRBJ2-3; TRBD2 matches at 12 bases. Germline trimming cut 4 bases from V and 5 bases from J; bases unmatched to any gene: 11. This CDR3 contains 17 residues. CDR1 and CDR2 from the germline V gene are SGHRS and YFSETQ. CDR3 in DNA: TGCGCCAGCAGCCCCTCCCCGACTAGCGGGGGAAAAGATACGCAGTATTTT. Protein product: CASSPSPTSGGKDTQYF.

CDR3 coding DNA: TGTGCCAGCAGCCAAGCGGGAGGGCCGGTAGATACGCAGTATTTT. Its protein is CASSQAGGPVDTQYF. The rearrangement links TRBV7-7 to TRBJ2-3; 10 bases line up with TRBD2. J gave up 5 bases and V 5 bases, and 7 bases lay outside the gene matches. Germline lookup yields CDR1 SSHAT and CDR2 FNYEAQ (reference sequence). CDR3 size: 15 residues.

The chain employs TRBV6-6 and TRBJ2-1, with D unclear. This CDR3 contains 14 residues. Between the trimmed V and J ends, which lost 1 base and 7 bases, there was a span of 11 bases. Germline loops: CDR1 MNHNY, CDR2 SVGAGI (reference sequence). The DNA of the CDR3 is TGTGCCAGCAGTTACTTGTCACTATCAAATGAGCAGTTCTTC. Its translation: CASSYLSLSNEQFF.

The CDR3 here is CASRDRVSTEAFF. The CDR3 DNA reads as TGTGCCAGCAGAGACAGGGTGAGCACTGAAGCTTTCTTT. This chain joins TRBV2 and TRBJ1-1; 7 bases fit TRBD1. Germline lookup yields CDR1 SNHLY and CDR2 FYNNEI. This CDR3 region has 13 residues. The V gene end was trimmed by 6 bases and the J gene end by 4 bases; junction bases not matched to a gene: 5. Filled out from reference TRBV2 and TRBJ1-1, the complete variable domain reads EPEVTQTPSHQVTQMGQEVILRCVPISNHLYFYWYRQILGQKVEFLVSFYNNEISEKSEIFDDQFSVERPDGSNFTLKIRSTKLEDSAMYFCASRDRVSTEAFFGQGTRLTVV.

The CDR3 DNA sequence: TGTGCCAGCAGCCCACCCGGGTTGATTCAGCGGGGGGTTATAAAGACCCAGTACTTC. Its translation is CASSPPGLIQRGVIKTQYF. The gene calls are TRBV11-2 and TRBJ2-5; 9 bases line up with TRBD2. The CDR3 totals 19 residues. Trimming cost V 5 bases and J 6 bases; bases outside gene matches: 22. Germline loops: CDR1 SGHAT, CDR2 FQNNGV. The variable domain in full, with the rest retrieved from reference TRBV11-2 and TRBJ2-5, is EAGVAQSPRYKIIEKRQSVAFWCNPISGHATLYWYQQILGQGPKLLIQFQNNGVVDDSQLPKDRFSAERLKGVDSTLKIQPAKLEDSAVYLCASSPPGLIQRGVIKTQYFGPGTRLLVL.

The rearrangement uses TRBV11-3 and TRBJ2-7; 8 bases are a match to TRBD1. There are 15 residues in the CDR3. From germline, CDR1 is SGHNT and CDR2 YENEEA. The J segment lost 0 bases and the V segment lost 5 bases, leaving 6 bases of the junction unmatched. CDR3 sequence: CASSPGQESSYEQYF. The CDR3 DNA is TGTGCCAGCAGCCCGGGACAGGAAAGCTCCTACGAGCAGTACTTC.

The chain has TRBV28 and TRBJ2-3; unclear D gene. This CDR3 spans 12 amino acids. V gave up 5 bases and J gave up 5 bases, with 8 bases separating them. From germline, CDR1 is MDHEN and CDR2 SYDVKM. CDR3 amino acids: CASSPLLDTQYF. CDR3 DNA sequence: TGTGCCAGCAGTCCCCTGTTAGATACGCAGTATTTT.

The chain couples TRBV5-8 to TRBJ2-2, with D maybe TRBD1 (6 bases). The V and J ends lost 0 bases and 1 base respectively, with 7 bases between them. Looked up from germline, CDR1 is SGHTS and CDR2 is YDEGEE. The CDR3 covers 15 residues. The CDR3 nucleotides are TGTGCCAGCAGCTTGGTGACAGGGAACACCGGGGAGCTGTTTTTT. Translated: CASSLVTGNTGELFF.

This clone has just one count. The V call is TRBV6-4, the J call TRBJ2-3; no firm D call. Germline values: CDR1 MRHNA, CDR2 SNTAGT. This CDR3 has 15 residues. V shed 4 bases and J shed 4 bases, with 15 bases lying between them. CDR3 protein: CASSAGSLKADTQYF. The CDR3 nucleotides read TGTGCCAGCAGTGCAGGTAGTCTAAAGGCAGATACGCAGTATTTT.

V gene TRBV7-2 combines with J gene TRBJ2-3; 12 nucleotides match TRBD2. Germline CDR1 reads SGHTA; CDR2 reads FQGNSA. Trimming at V came to 5 bases and at J to 3 bases, leaving 3 bases not matched to a gene. This CDR3 contains 15 residues. CDR3 sequence reads: CASSLTSGRTDTQYF. In nucleotides, the CDR3 is TGTGCCAGCAGCCTTACTAGCGGGAGGACAGATACGCAGTATTTT.

The chain recombines TRBV5-1 with TRBJ2-1; 14 positions match TRBD2. CDR3 length: 18 residues. Germline V CDR1 and CDR2: SGHRS, YFSETQ. The junction had 5 bases not matched to a gene; V was cut back by 0 bases and J by 3 bases. The CDR3, as DNA: TGCGCCAGCAGCTTGGTCCGGACTAGCGGGAGGAACTACAATGAGCAGTTCTTC. This codes for CASSLVRTSGRNYNEQFF. The full variable domain, its missing parts supplied by reference TRBV5-1 and TRBJ2-1, is KAGVTQTPRYLIKTRGQQVTLSCSPISGHRSVSWYQQTPGQGLQFLFEYFSETQRNKGNFPGRFSGRQFSNSRSEMNVSTLELGDSALYLCASSLVRTSGRNYNEQFFGPGTRLTVL.

Remarks on this clone: At one of its ends the junction is not consistent with the germline gene, which may arise from a read error. The V call is TRBV7-7, the J call TRBJ2-7; tentative D call: TRBD1 (6 bases). Germline assignment: CDR1 SSHAT and CDR2 FNYEAQ (reference sequence). The CDR3 length is 14 residues. The chain's CDR3 is CASSQGQGSYEQYF. DNA for the CDR3: TGTGCTAGCAGCCAGGGGCAGGGGAGCTACGAGCAGTACTTC.

The chain joins TRBV19 to TRBJ2-2, with 11 positions matching TRBD1. CDR3 length equals 15 residues. With 4 bases clipped from V and 6 bases from J, the junction kept 4 bases outside the gene matches. Germline CDR1 reads LNHDA; CDR2 reads SQIVND (reference sequence). The DNA of the CDR3 is TGTGCCAGTAGTAGGACAGGGGGCAGATCCGGGGAGCTGTTTTTT. It codes for CASSRTGGRSGELFF.

The rearrangement joins TRBV19 to TRBJ1-5; D is perhaps TRBD1 (5 bases). Per the germline V gene, CDR1 is LNHDA and CDR2 is SQIVND (reference sequence). V gave up 3 bases and J gave up 0 bases, with 9 bases separating them. This CDR3 is built from 15 residues. The CDR3 DNA follows: TGTGCCAGTAGTATCAGGGCGGTTAGCAATCAGCCCCAGCATTTT. Its protein is CASSIRAVSNQPQHF.

The chain links TRBV19 to TRBJ1-3, with D uncertain. V was clipped by 9 bases and J by 0 bases, with 12 bases between them. In germline, CDR1 is LNHDA, CDR2 SQIVND (reference sequence). This CDR3 is 14 amino acids long. CDR3 sequence reads: CASTNRGSGNTIYF. In DNA form, the CDR3 reads TGTGCCAGCACCAATCGGGGCTCTGGAAACACCATATATTTT.

The rearrangement links TRBV5-1 to TRBJ2-1; 9 nucleotides match TRBD2. After removal of 5 bases from V and 6 bases from J, the junction contained 9 bases not matched to a gene. Germline V gene lookup returns CDR1 SGHRS and CDR2 YFSETQ. This CDR3 spans 15 amino acids. This chain's CDR3 is CASSRSGGNSNEQFF. DNA of the CDR3: TGCGCCAGCAGTCGAAGCGGGGGGAACAGCAATGAGCAGTTCTTC.

This clone was picked up one time. The rearrangement uses TRBV4-1 and TRBJ2-3; 7 positions match TRBD1. CDR3 length: 15 amino acids. Germline V gene lookup returns CDR1 MGHRA and CDR2 YSYEKL. J lost 2 bases, V lost 4 bases, and 6 bases had no gene match. CDR3 residues: CASSLTGTVTDTQYF. The CDR3 DNA is TGCGCCAGCAGCCTTACCGGGACAGTCACAGATACGCAGTATTTT.